These T cell receptor beta chains were read from a single sample in a study of blood T cell repertoires in COVID-19. Profiling relied on immunoSEQ multiplex PCR, and the TCRdb table lists in-frame clones only, not all of them. This sample has about 85,000 clones, with approximately 88% found just once. Material: peripheral blood. Receptors were obtained from a man aged 55-75 years with acute or convalescent COVID-19. The CDR3 runs from the conserved cysteine through the conserved F or W. D genes are given only for firm matches. A clone size is listed for some rows: how often the clone was seen (once, few, many), or a class if it is expanded.

D gene: TRBD1; J gene: TRBJ2-7; clone size: -; V gene: TRBV14; CDR3 DNA: TGTGCCAGCAGCCAATTTGGACAGGGCGGGCAGTACTTC; CDR3 protein: CASSQFGQGGQYF
D gene: TRBD2; J gene: TRBJ2-1; clone size: -; V gene: TRBV24-1; CDR3 DNA: TGTGCCACCAGTGATTTGAGACCCCGGACTAGCGGGGCGGAGGAGCAGTTCTTC; CDR3 protein: CATSDLRPRTSGAEEQFF
D gene: -; J gene: TRBJ1-2; clone size: -; V gene: TRBV29-1; CDR3 DNA: TGCAGCGTTGAAGACAGGAACTATGGCTACACCTTC; CDR3 protein: CSVEDRNYGYTF
D gene: TRBD1; J gene: TRBJ1-4; clone size: -; V gene: TRBV19; CDR3 DNA: TGTGCCAGTAGTGACAGGGGGGTGTATGGTGAAAAACTGTTTTTT; CDR3 protein: CASSDRGVYGEKLFF
D gene: TRBD1; J gene: TRBJ1-4; clone size: -; V gene: TRBV10-2; CDR3 DNA: TGCGCCAGCAGAAGAGACTCCGGGACAGGCGGTGAAAAACTGTTTTTT; CDR3 protein: CASRRDSGTGGEKLFF
D gene: TRBD2; J gene: TRBJ2-3; clone size: -; V gene: TRBV5-1; CDR3 DNA: TGCGCCAGCAGCTTGGAGCCTAGCGGGGGGGAAGGGACGCAGTATTTT; CDR3 protein: CASSLEPSGGEGTQYF
D gene: -; J gene: TRBJ1-1; clone size: -; V gene: TRBV6-1; CDR3 DNA: TGTGCCAGCAGTGAACTAGAAGCTTTCTTT; CDR3 protein: CASSELEAFF
D gene: TRBD2; J gene: TRBJ2-7; clone size: -; V gene: TRBV4-3; CDR3 DNA: TGCGCCAGCAGCCATCAAGCGGGGGATCGCTCCGAGCAGTACTTC; CDR3 protein: CASSHQAGDRSEQYF
D gene: -; J gene: TRBJ1-6; clone size: -; V gene: TRBV7-2; CDR3 DNA: TGTGCCAGCAGCTTTTTCGGGGTTCAGATCCCCCTCCACTTT; CDR3 protein: CASSFFGVQIPLHF
D gene: -; J gene: TRBJ1-5; clone size: -; V gene: TRBV30; CDR3 DNA: TGTGCCTGGAACTCCGGGACAACCTCGGGGCAGCCCCAGCATTTT; CDR3 protein: CAWNSGTTSGQPQHF
D gene: -; J gene: TRBJ2-4; clone size: -; V gene: TRBV5-6; CDR3 DNA: TGTGCCAGCAGCTTGGGGAGAACGGGACTGGAGGGCAAAAACATTCAGTACTTC; CDR3 protein: CASSLGRTGLEGKNIQYF
D gene: TRBD2; J gene: TRBJ2-3; clone size: -; V gene: TRBV19; CDR3 DNA: TGTGCCAGTAGTATACGACGTAGCGGGGGACCGGGAGATACGCAGTATTTT; CDR3 protein: CASSIRRSGGPGDTQYF
D gene: TRBD2; J gene: TRBJ2-7; clone size: -; V gene: TRBV19; CDR3 DNA: TGTGCCAGTGGGGGGGGTAGCTCCTACGAGCAGTACTTC; CDR3 protein: CASGGGSSYEQYF
D gene: -; J gene: TRBJ1-2; clone size: -; V gene: TRBV24-1; CDR3 DNA: TGTGCCACCAGTTTTCCCCTTCCCGGTGGCTATGGCTACACCTTC; CDR3 protein: CATSFPLPGGYGYTF
D gene: -; J gene: TRBJ2-3; clone size: -; V gene: TRBV9; CDR3 DNA: TGTGCCAGCAGCGTAGGGGTAGGACTATCAGATACGCAGTATTTT; CDR3 protein: CASSVGVGLSDTQYF
D gene: -; J gene: TRBJ1-3; clone size: many; V gene: TRBV6-1; CDR3 DNA: TGTGCCAGCAGTGAAGCGTCGACTTACTTGAACTCTGGAAACACCATATATTTT; CDR3 protein: CASSEASTYLNSGNTIYF
D gene: -; J gene: TRBJ2-3; clone size: -; V gene: TRBV19; CDR3 DNA: TGTGCCAGTAGTAACAAACAGGGACCAGATACGCAGTATTTT; CDR3 protein: CASSNKQGPDTQYF
D gene: TRBD1; J gene: TRBJ2-1; clone size: -; V gene: TRBV9; CDR3 DNA: TGTGCCAGCAGCACGGGACAGGGATATTTCAATGAGCAGTTCTTC; CDR3 protein: CASSTGQGYFNEQFF
D gene: -; J gene: TRBJ1-2; clone size: -; V gene: TRBV19; CDR3 DNA: TGTGCCAGTAGTATAGATGGGCGCGCAGGGACTATGTCGGGCTACACCTTC; CDR3 protein: CASSIDGRAGTMSGYTF
D gene: TRBD1; J gene: TRBJ1-5; clone size: -; V gene: TRBV19; CDR3 DNA: TGTGCCAGTAGTATTCAGGGGGAAACGGATCAGCCCCAGCATTTT; CDR3 protein: CASSIQGETDQPQHF
D gene: -; J gene: TRBJ1-2; clone size: -; V gene: TRBV19; CDR3 DNA: TGTGCCAGTAGTATTCGGGGGGAGAACTATGGCTACACCTTC; CDR3 protein: CASSIRGENYGYTF
D gene: -; J gene: TRBJ1-1; clone size: -; V gene: TRBV7-9; CDR3 DNA: TGTGCCAGCAGCTTAGCGCTGGGGGCAACTGAAGCTTTCTTT; CDR3 protein: CASSLALGATEAFF
D gene: -; J gene: TRBJ2-6; clone size: -; V gene: TRBV7-8; CDR3 DNA: TGTGCCAGCAGCTTAGTAGTCCCATGGGCAGAGAGCTCTGGGGCCAACGTCCTGACTTTC; CDR3 protein: CASSLVVPWAESSGANVLTF
D gene: -; J gene: TRBJ1-1; clone size: -; V gene: TRBV10-2; CDR3 DNA: TGCGCCAGCAGTCGAGCACAGTTTAACACTGAAGCTTTCTTT; CDR3 protein: CASSRAQFNTEAFF
D gene: TRBD1; J gene: TRBJ2-2; clone size: -; V gene: TRBV24-1; CDR3 DNA: TGTGCCACCCGGGGACAGGGGTACACCGGGGAGCTGTTTTTT; CDR3 protein: CATRGQGYTGELFF
D gene: TRBD1; J gene: TRBJ2-3; clone size: -; V gene: TRBV9; CDR3 DNA: TGTGCCAGCAGCGATCAGGGGGCCGCAGATACGCAGTATTTT; CDR3 protein: CASSDQGAADTQYF
D gene: -; J gene: TRBJ2-7; clone size: few; V gene: TRBV6-4; CDR3 DNA: TGTGCCAGGGATGGGGACACCCCCTACGAGCAGTACTTC; CDR3 protein: CARDGDTPYEQYF
D gene: TRBD1; J gene: TRBJ1-1; clone size: -; V gene: TRBV5-1; CDR3 DNA: TGCGCCAGCAGCTTGCTGGACAGGGGGTTCTCGGGGACTGAAGCTTTCTTT; CDR3 protein: CASSLLDRGFSGTEAFF
D gene: TRBD1; J gene: TRBJ1-2; clone size: once; V gene: TRBV4-3; CDR3 DNA: TGCGCCAGCAGCCAAGGCCCTAAGACAGGGCCCAACTATGGCTACACCTTC; CDR3 protein: CASSQGPKTGPNYGYTF
D gene: -; J gene: TRBJ1-3; clone size: -; V gene: TRBV3-1/TRBV3-2; CDR3 DNA: TGTGCCAGCAGCCAAGTTGGGGCAGGTCCTGGAAACACCATATATTTT; CDR3 protein: CASSQVGAGPGNTIYF
D gene: -; J gene: TRBJ1-2; clone size: -; V gene: TRBV20-1; CDR3 DNA: TGCAGTGCTGGTGAGGGGGACTACTATGGCTACACCTTC; CDR3 protein: CSAGEGDYYGYTF
D gene: TRBD1; J gene: TRBJ1-5; clone size: few; V gene: TRBV12-3/TRBV12-4; CDR3 DNA: TGTGCCAGCACCACAGGGGGCGCTCAGCCCCAGCATTTT; CDR3 protein: CASTTGGAQPQHF
D gene: -; J gene: TRBJ1-2; clone size: few; V gene: TRBV6-5; CDR3 DNA: TGTGCCAGCGGGGGGACGAGGGCGGCCGGCTACACCTTC; CDR3 protein: CASGGTRAAGYTF
D gene: TRBD2; J gene: TRBJ2-2; clone size: -; V gene: TRBV7-8; CDR3 DNA: TGTGCCAGCAGCTCGGGGGGGATCGAAATGAACACCGGGGAGCTGTTTTTT; CDR3 protein: CASSSGGIEMNTGELFF
D gene: TRBD1; J gene: TRBJ2-1; clone size: once; V gene: TRBV3-1/TRBV3-2; CDR3 DNA: TGTGCCAGCAGCCAAGAAGTCGGGGACAGATACAATGAGCAGTTCTTC; CDR3 protein: CASSQEVGDRYNEQFF
D gene: TRBD1; J gene: TRBJ2-1; clone size: medium-sized; V gene: TRBV13; CDR3 DNA: TGTGCCAGCAGCTTAGGCCGGACAGGGCAAAGCTCCTACAATGAGCAGTTCTTC; CDR3 protein: CASSLGRTGQSSYNEQFF